This TCR beta chain emerged from a study of blood T cell repertoires in COVID-19 (TCRdb year 2020). General notes on the study: Collaborator samples came from the United States, Italy and Spain and covered acute and convalescent phases of COVID-19. Where available, HLA class I and class II types were obtained from metadata supplied by the sample provider rather than from assay-based typing. The samples were drawn from two sources: the first 160 participants of the ongoing ImmuneRACE study, and approximately 1,300 subjects contributed by 6 global collaborators. The repertoires were made available in a free public database intended to serve as a resource for research on the immune response to SARS-CoV-2. The prospective study material was composed of cDNA or gDNA derived from T cells, B-cell-depleted T cells, or PBMCs. The dataset comprised deeply sampled blood TCRbeta repertoires from subjects exposed to, actively infected with, or recovered from COVID-19. A de-identified subject ID, COVID-19 status, age in years and sex were almost always included in the sample metadata.

TCRbeta CDR3 regions were amplified from genomic DNA using the immunoSEQ Assay, a bias-controlled multiplex PCR. From the authors' description of their analysis: Within the assay, amplification of reference gene primers was used to estimate how many nucleated cells each sample contained. Sequence reads were collapsed and filtered to measure the absolute abundance of every unique TCRbeta CDR3 rearrangement. Productive Simpson clonality was computed per sample as the square root of Simpson's diversity index over productive rearrangements. Imported from immuneACCESS, the table was reduced by TCRdb to in-frame sequences with V and J called. These copies leave out some clones; in studies compared against another copy, an unresolved V gene accounts for under half, and the cause of the remainder is not known. That table is the source of V, J and clone size, and D and trimming were worked out from the DNA. Here the sample has approximately 130,000 clones; roughly 86% occur a single time. Clones ranked in the top ten supply about 13% of the sample.

What the work shows at the level of the full study, not this receptor alone: How much clinical and demographic metadata was included differed by source and by participant, and the metadata was provided uncurated.

CDR1 MDHEN and CDR2 SYDVKM are derived from the germline V gene. Cut back by 5 bases and 8 bases, the V and J ends lie 9 bases apart. Inclusive of the bounding cysteine and phenylalanine, the CDR3 is 11 residues long. Left in the record is the CDR3 DNA by itself, 33 bases read in frame from the first base. This clone was counted once. There is no known antigen for this receptor. No much larger clone exists at a distance of one base, and base qualities are not known. Each collaborating institution followed its own protocols to collect whole blood in K2EDTA tubes. Collaborator samples were shipped for TCRbeta analysis as frozen whole blood, isolated PBMCs, or DNA extracted from either sample type.

The source of this sequence is a human donor in a cohort sampled during active COVID-19. The sample was peripheral blood. Rearrangement joined TRBV28 to TRBJ1-2; no D gene can be assigned with confidence. The DNA sequence reads TGTGCCAGCAGTCGGTTAGCAGGCTACACCTTC. It encodes CASSRLAGYTF.